This T cell receptor beta chain was recorded in a study of human thymus T cells. Generated by immunoSEQ multiplex PCR, the TCRdb table keeps only in-frame clones and is missing some. The sample carries around 130,000 clones, about 95% recorded once. Turning to this clone: Its antigen is unidentified.

Resections from corrective heart surgery supplied the thymus tissue. Donors were healthy Finnish infants having corrective surgery for congenital heart defects. Study-wide findings and caveats: Among unrelated individuals, related research reported thymic repertoires that overlapped highly. The authors found apparently biased V and J gene usage in thymic and blood repertoires.

The sequenced sample consisted of thymus tissue. The clonotype was recovered from a boy younger than two with a congenital heart defect but otherwise immunologically healthy.

The CDR3 DNA reads as TGCGCCAGCAGCCAGATAGCGGGGGGGAGAGACATTCAGTACTTC. Its protein product is CASSQIAGGRDIQYF. The chain is built from TRBV4-1 and TRBJ2-4; TRBD2 matches 11 bases. This CDR3 spans 15 amino acids. Germline assignment: CDR1 MGHRA and CDR2 YSYEKL. With 3 bases clipped from V and 8 bases from J, the junction kept 6 bases outside the gene matches.